This entry describes one TCR beta chain. Antigen: not known. Profiling relied on immunoSEQ multiplex PCR, and the TCRdb table lists in-frame clones only, not all of them. In the table there are about 52,000 clones, around three quarters of which are singletons. These data are taken from a study of T cells in localized non-small cell lung cancer. The study, taken as a whole, reports: Sequencing was restricted to one tumor region; therefore, heterogeneity remains possible. Adjacent lung tissue had a median approximately 57 of the top 100 clones found in the tumor. Greater blood T cell density accompanied longer overall survival. Of the tissues analyzed, uninvolved adjacent lung showed maximal T cell clonality, greater than tumor.

This sample comprised PBMCs, obtained before any cancer treatment. The clonotype was recovered from a woman aged 35 to 70 with stage II lung adenocarcinoma.

CDR3 residues: CASSYSGQGGDGYTF. In DNA, the CDR3 is TGTGCCAGCAGTTACTCAGGTCAAGGGGGGGACGGCTACACCTTC. The chain couples TRBV6-5 to TRBJ1-2; D may be TRBD1 (6 bases). V lost 0 bases to trimming and J lost 8 bases, with 16 bases between them. Germline assignment: CDR1 MNHEY and CDR2 SVGAGI. The CDR3 runs 15 residues.